The source of this T cell receptor (beta chain) is a study of blood T cell repertoires in COVID-19. Study information: Donors in the United States, Italy and Spain gave samples during acute or convalescent COVID-19. PBMCs, B-cell-depleted T cells, or T cells provided the cDNA or gDNA that made up the material.

Original handling: How many nucleated cells were present was estimated from reference gene primer amplification. Repertoires were generated with immunoSEQ multiplex PCR, while TCRdb's copy carries only in-frame clones and drops some. From that table come the V and J calls and clone size; the DNA was used to work out D and trimming. This sample has about 140,000 clones; approximately 88% occur once, and the top ten carry less than 7%. Participants were placed into cohorts based on the clinical history they reported. The sequenced sample was PBMCs or T cells enriched from blood (not recorded which). This receptor was taken from a man aged 40-49 years with acute COVID-19.

CDR3 coding DNA: TGTGCCAGCAGCGTAGCGGTTAGCGGGGGGGAGATGGATGAGCAGTTCTTC. It codes for CASSVAVSGGEMDEQFF. This chain uses TRBV9 with TRBJ2-1, with 11 bases matching TRBD2. Trimming at V came to 0 bases and at J to 8 bases, leaving 10 bases not matched to a gene. This CDR3 contains 17 residues. Germline V gene lookup returns CDR1 SGDLS and CDR2 YYNGEE.